This TCR beta chain came from a study of tumor-infiltrating lymphocytes in primary liver carcinoma. Unsorted bulk tissue (roughly 17-32 mg) underwent RNA and DNA co-extraction. Donors underwent surgery for histopathologically diagnosed primary liver carcinoma. The sampling covered five separate regions of each tumor. Every tumor sample analyzed contained over 85% viable tumor cells. The sample holds one count of this clonotype. The germline CDR1 and CDR2 sequences are MDHEN and SYDVKM. Trimming took off 5 bases at V and 4 bases at J, with 20 bases between the two ends. The CDR3 extends over 16 amino acids. Starting from roughly 540 ng of total RNA, TCR beta cDNA was produced with a primer in the constant region. Three nested multiplex PCR rounds, a slightly modified ARM-PCR method, built the TCR beta libraries. Rounds one and two of PCR, each of roughly 11 cycles, were primed with TRBV1-TRBV30 forward primers and a C-beta reverse primer. In TCRdb, the multiplex PCR reads were re-called with MiXCR into one record per CDR3 protein. This sample has roughly 200,000 distinct CDR3 sequences, with approximately 80% found just once.

The chain employs TRBV28 and TRBJ1-2; the D gene is possibly TRBD1 (6 bases). This clonotype originated in a man in his forties or fifties with primary liver carcinoma and hepatitis B virus infection. Sequencing was done on a sample of tumor tissue from primary liver carcinoma. CDR3 nucleotide sequence: TGTGCCAGCAGTATACCCCCCGGAACAGGGACCTATGGCTACACCTTC. Protein product: CASSIPPGTGTYGYTF.